The 21 T cell receptor beta chains presented below share a single source sample, sequenced in a study of T-cell reconstitution after alpha-beta-depleted transplantation in children. Preparation of the TCRbeta library was carried out with unique molecular identifiers. Each CDR3 protein is one row after TCRdb ran MiXCR on the PCR reads. The repertoire holds some 600,000 distinct CDR3 sequences, with roughly 17% as singletons. The sequencing here drew on PBMCs from the stem cell graft donor, taken from the stem cell graft. These receptors were collected from a human donor who donated a stem cell graft to a child with acute myeloid leukemia.

The sample holds a few counts of this clonotype. V usage is TRBV20-1 and J usage is TRBJ2-1, with TRBD1 as a possible D gene (5 bases). From germline, CDR1 is DFQATT and CDR2 SNEGSKA (reference sequence). The CDR3 contains 16 residues. Trimming pared 0 bases from V and 5 bases from J, leaving 17 bases between. The CDR3, as DNA: TGCAGTGCTAGAGATAGGGTAAGGGGCTTCCACAATGAGCAGTTCTTC. It yields the protein CSARDRVRGFHNEQFF.

V and J are TRBV30 and TRBJ2-7; D uncertain. The CDR3 contains 14 residues. Germline V gene data show CDR1 as GTSNPN and CDR2 as SVGIG (reference sequence). V lost 6 bases, J lost 3 bases, and 18 bases lay in between. The CDR3 reads CACPGSWLFYEQYF. The CDR3 coding sequence is TGTGCCTGCCCCGGGTCCTGGCTATTCTACGAGCAGTACTTC.

The sample holds many counts of this clonotype. The chain is built from TRBV7-9 and TRBJ2-1; D gene uncertain. CDR3 size: 15 residues. Germline V gene data show CDR1 as SEHNR and CDR2 as FQNEAQ (reference sequence). V gave up 8 bases and J gave up 2 bases, with 16 bases separating them. The CDR3 region has the DNA TGTGCCAGCTCTGGACGGACCGTAACCTACAATGAGCAGTTCTTC. Amino acids: CASSGRTVTYNEQFF.

This clonotype has a count of ten or more. The gene calls are TRBV6-1 and TRBJ1-5; unclear D gene. Germline CDR1 reads MNHNS; CDR2 reads SASEGT. With 5 bases removed from V and 4 bases from J, the gap between germline ends came to 9 bases. The CDR3 is made up of 13 amino acids. In DNA form, the CDR3 reads TGTGCCAGCAGTCCGGACGTAAATCAGCCCCAGCATTTT. It specifies CASSPDVNQPQHF.

This clonotype was picked up many times. The gene calls are TRBV5-6 and TRBJ2-1, with 8 bases identical to TRBD1. The junction had 12 bases not matched to a gene; V was cut back by 4 bases and J by 6 bases. CDR1 is SGHDT, CDR2 YYEEEE, per germline. The CDR3 length is 16 residues. Written as DNA, the CDR3 is TGTGCCAGCAGCACAGGACAGGGCGGGTGGTTCAATGAGCAGTTCTTC. It codes for CASSTGQGGWFNEQFF. Supplemented by reference TRBV5-6 and TRBJ2-1, the full variable domain reads DAGVTQSPTHLIKTRGQQVTLRCSPKSGHDTVSWYQQALGQGPQFIFQYYEEEERQRGNFPDRFSGHQFPNYSSELNVNALLLGDSALYLCASSTGQGGWFNEQFFGPGTRLTVL.

This clonotype was seen only once. The chain joins TRBV7-9 to TRBJ2-7, with D maybe TRBD1 (5 bases). This CDR3 is built from 14 residues. Trimming took off 5 bases at V and 5 bases at J, with 16 bases between the two ends. CDR1 and CDR2 from the germline V gene are SEHNR and FQNEAQ (reference sequence). The CDR3 nucleotides are TGTGCCAGCAGCCCGAAGGGGCGAACGGACGAGCAGTACTTC. Protein product: CASSPKGRTDEQYF.

This clonotype was seen more than once but under ten times. The chain links TRBV24-1 to TRBJ2-3; 7 nucleotides agree with TRBD2. CDR1 KGHDR and CDR2 SFDVKD come from the germline V gene. V shed 3 bases, J shed 2 bases, and the junction held 7 bases outside the gene matches. This CDR3 has 16 amino acids. The DNA of the CDR3 is TGTGCCACCAGTGATGGATTAGCGGGCCTCACAGATACGCAGTATTTT. Protein: CATSDGLAGLTDTQYF.

This clonotype was seen a handful of times. The J gene is TRBJ2-1, the V gene TRBV7-2, with TRBD2 as a possible D gene (6 bases). CDR1 and CDR2 (germline): SGHTA, FQGNSA. V lost 5 bases to trimming and J lost 4 bases, with 15 bases between them. The CDR3 covers 15 residues. CDR3 in DNA: TGTGCCAGCAGCCAAATGGGGGGTATTTACAATGAGCAGTTCTTC. Its translation is CASSQMGGIYNEQFF.

This clonotype was seen a handful of times. The DNA of the CDR3 is TGTGCCAGCAGCTTAATTGGACAGGGGGCCCGGGGCACTGAAGCTTTCTTT. This codes for CASSLIGQGARGTEAFF. The chain combines TRBV7-2 with TRBJ1-1; 11 bases map to TRBD1. From germline, CDR1 is SGHTA and CDR2 FQGNSA. The CDR3 consists of 17 residues. Trimming removed 2 bases from V and 4 bases from J; junction bases left unmatched: 9.

This clonotype occurred many times. V is TRBV6-5 and J is TRBJ1-1; possible D gene TRBD1, 5 bases. Germline-derived CDR1 and CDR2 are MNHEY and SVGAGI. V dropped 0 bases and J dropped 5 bases, with 13 bases sitting between them. The CDR3 loop spans 15 amino acids. The CDR3 DNA reads TGTGCCAGCAGTTACTCGAAGGGGCGAGGGACTGAAGCTTTCTTT. Protein: CASSYSKGRGTEAFF.

The J gene is TRBJ1-5, the V gene TRBV29-1; the D is unclear. The CDR3 length is 13 residues. V gave up 4 bases and J gave up 9 bases, with 16 bases separating them. Germline V gene lookup returns CDR1 SQVTM and CDR2 ANQGSEA. CDR3 sequence reads: CSVVRVPRWPQHF. CDR3 DNA sequence: TGCAGCGTTGTTCGGGTTCCACGGTGGCCCCAGCATTTT.

This clonotype was picked up many times. The rearrangement uses TRBV20-1 and TRBJ1-2, with D tentatively TRBD1 (5 bases). CDR1 is DFQATT and CDR2 is SNEGSKA in the germline V gene (reference sequence). With 3 bases removed from V and 4 bases from J, the gap between germline ends came to 9 bases. The CDR3 loop spans 12 amino acids. The CDR3 DNA is TGCAGTGCTAGGGGGGGAGGCTATGGCTACACCTTC. Translating gives CSARGGGYGYTF.

The sample holds a few counts of this clonotype. The CDR3 loop is CASSPLGGHTGELFF. The CDR3 DNA follows: TGTGCCAGCAGCCCGCTGGGGGGGCACACCGGGGAGCTGTTTTTT. This chain connects TRBV9 to TRBJ2-2; tentatively, D is TRBD2 (7 bases). The CDR3 runs 15 residues. The V and J ends lost 4 bases and 3 bases respectively, with 13 bases between them. In germline, CDR1 is SGDLS, CDR2 YYNGEE.

The chain employs TRBV9 and TRBJ1-3; TRBD1 is a possible D gene (6 bases). V gave up 2 bases and J gave up 0 bases, with 9 bases separating them. The length of the CDR3 is 15 residues. CDR1 is SGDLS and CDR2 is YYNGEE in the germline V gene. The CDR3 loop is CASSVTGASGNTIYF. Here the CDR3 DNA reads TGTGCCAGCAGCGTGACAGGAGCCTCTGGAAACACCATATATTTT.

The rearrangement joins TRBV4-2 to TRBJ2-3; 7 bases align to TRBD2. Unmatched junction bases numbered 5, after V lost 5 bases and J lost 3 bases. Germline V lookup: CDR1 LGHNA, CDR2 YNFKEQ. The CDR3 runs 14 residues. Here the CDR3 DNA reads TGTGCCAGCAGCACCGGGGAGGGGACAGATACGCAGTATTTT. Protein product: CASSTGEGTDTQYF.

This clonotype was recorded at least ten times. The CDR3 here is CSVEDSGQGVSEAFF. DNA for the CDR3: TGCAGCGTTGAAGATTCCGGGCAGGGAGTCTCTGAAGCTTTCTTT. The chain carries TRBV29-1 and TRBJ1-1; D is perhaps TRBD1 (5 bases). The CDR3 loop spans 15 amino acids. Germline CDR1 is SQVTM and CDR2 is ANQGSEA. V was shortened by 0 bases and J by 6 bases, with 17 bases between the two germline ends. The entire variable domain, with the rest obtained from reference TRBV29-1 and TRBJ1-1, is as follows: SAVISQKPSRDICQRGTSLTIQCQVDSQVTMMFWYRQQPGQSLTLIATANQGSEATYESGFVIDKFPISRPNLTFSTLTVSNMSPEDSSIYLCSVEDSGQGVSEAFFGQGTRLTVV.

This clonotype has only a few counts. The chain uses TRBV7-3 and TRBJ2-3; 7 nucleotides line up with TRBD1. Germline V lookup: CDR1 SGHTA, CDR2 FQGTGA. V lost 0 bases and J lost 5; bases outside the gene matches: 5. CDR3 size: 15 residues. The CDR3 reads CASSLTRRGRDTQYF. The CDR3 nucleotides read TGTGCCAGCAGCTTAACACGTAGGGGGCGAGATACGCAGTATTTT.

This clonotype showed up many times. The rearrangement links TRBV10-3 to TRBJ1-2; 10 bases match TRBD1. The junction had 7 bases not matched to a gene; V was cut back by 4 bases and J by 8 bases. The CDR3 runs 14 residues. Germline CDR1 ENHRY, CDR2 SYGVKD. The CDR3 DNA follows: TGTGCCATCAGTGCGCGACAGGGGGCGGAGGGCTACACCTTC. Protein product: CAISARQGAEGYTF.

This clonotype was picked up many times. The V and J genes are TRBV25-1 and TRBJ2-7; 8 bases map to TRBD1. The J segment lost 2 bases and the V segment lost 4 bases, leaving 16 bases of the junction unmatched. CDR3 length: 18 residues. CDR1 is MGHDK, CDR2 SYGVNS, per germline. Here the CDR3 DNA reads TGTGCCAGCAGTGGCGGACAGGGAGTTTCCCATAGTCCCTACGAGCAGTACGTC. This codes for CASSGGQGVSHSPYEQYV.

The rearrangement links TRBV28 to TRBJ2-3; D remains unclear. Germline values: CDR1 MDHEN, CDR2 SYDVKM. This CDR3 is 13 amino acids long. Trimming left V 6 bases short and J 2 bases short, with 9 bases between. This chain's CDR3 is CASSFEITDTQYF. The CDR3 DNA is TGTGCCAGCAGCTTCGAGATCACAGATACGCAGTATTTT.

This clonotype was seen many times. The DNA of the CDR3 is TGCAGTGCTACCCCAGGGGGCGAAGAGACCCAGTACTTC. It codes for CSATPGGEETQYF. The chain has TRBV20-1 and TRBJ2-5; 8 bases align to TRBD1. Germline V gene sequence: CDR1 DFQATT, CDR2 SNEGSKA (reference sequence). This CDR3 has 13 amino acids. Unmatched junction bases numbered 4, after V lost 4 bases and J lost 3 bases.